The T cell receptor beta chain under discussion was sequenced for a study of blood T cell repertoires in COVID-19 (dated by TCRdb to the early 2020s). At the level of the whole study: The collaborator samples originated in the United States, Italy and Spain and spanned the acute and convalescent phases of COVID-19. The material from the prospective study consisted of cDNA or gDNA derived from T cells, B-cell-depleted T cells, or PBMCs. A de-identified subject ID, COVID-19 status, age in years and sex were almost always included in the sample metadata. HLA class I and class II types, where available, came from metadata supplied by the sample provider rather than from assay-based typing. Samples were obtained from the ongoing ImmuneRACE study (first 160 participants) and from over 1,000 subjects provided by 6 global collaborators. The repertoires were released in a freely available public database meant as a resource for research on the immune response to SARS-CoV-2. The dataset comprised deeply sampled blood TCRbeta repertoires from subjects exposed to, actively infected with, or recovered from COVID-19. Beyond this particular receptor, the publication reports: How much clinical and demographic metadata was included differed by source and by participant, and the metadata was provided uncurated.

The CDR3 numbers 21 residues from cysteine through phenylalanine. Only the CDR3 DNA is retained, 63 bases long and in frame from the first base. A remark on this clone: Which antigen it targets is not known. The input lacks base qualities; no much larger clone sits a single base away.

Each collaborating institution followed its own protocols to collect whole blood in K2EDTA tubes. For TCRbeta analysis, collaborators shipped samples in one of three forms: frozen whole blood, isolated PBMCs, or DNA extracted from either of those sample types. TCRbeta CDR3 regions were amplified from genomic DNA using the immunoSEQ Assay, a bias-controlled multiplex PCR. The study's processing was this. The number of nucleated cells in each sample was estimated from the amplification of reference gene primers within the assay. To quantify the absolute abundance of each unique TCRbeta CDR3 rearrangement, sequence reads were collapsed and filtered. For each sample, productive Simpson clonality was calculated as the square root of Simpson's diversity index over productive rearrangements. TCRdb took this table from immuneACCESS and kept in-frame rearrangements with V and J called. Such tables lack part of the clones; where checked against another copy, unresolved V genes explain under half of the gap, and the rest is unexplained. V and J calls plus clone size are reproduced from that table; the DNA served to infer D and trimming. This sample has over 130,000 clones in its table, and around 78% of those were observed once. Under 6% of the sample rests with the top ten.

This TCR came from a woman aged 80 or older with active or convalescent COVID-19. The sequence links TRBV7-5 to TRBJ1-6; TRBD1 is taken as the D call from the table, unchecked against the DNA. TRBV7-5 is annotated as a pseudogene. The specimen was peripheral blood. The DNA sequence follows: TGTGCCAGAAGCTTAGTCCTGGACAGGGGCCCAACGAGCTCCTATAATTCACCCCTCCACTTT. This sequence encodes CARSLVLDRGPTSSYNSPLHF.